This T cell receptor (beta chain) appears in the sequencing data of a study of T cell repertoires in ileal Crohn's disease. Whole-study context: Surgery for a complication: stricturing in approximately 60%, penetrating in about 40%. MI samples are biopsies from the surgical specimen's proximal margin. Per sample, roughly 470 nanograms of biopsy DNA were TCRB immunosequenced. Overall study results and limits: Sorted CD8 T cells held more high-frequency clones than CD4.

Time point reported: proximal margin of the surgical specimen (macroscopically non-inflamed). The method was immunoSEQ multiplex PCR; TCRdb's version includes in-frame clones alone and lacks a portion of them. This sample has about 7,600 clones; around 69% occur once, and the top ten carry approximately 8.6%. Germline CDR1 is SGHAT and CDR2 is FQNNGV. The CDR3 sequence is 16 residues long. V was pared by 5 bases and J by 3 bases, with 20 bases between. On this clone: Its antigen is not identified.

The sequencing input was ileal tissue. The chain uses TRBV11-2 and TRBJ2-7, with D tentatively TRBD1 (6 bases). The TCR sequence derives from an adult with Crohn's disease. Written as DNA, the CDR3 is TGTGCCAGCAGCCATCCCCAGGGGCGCTATGACTACGAGCAGTACTTC. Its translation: CASSHPQGRYDYEQYF.